This TCR beta chain was recovered during a study of neurological immune-mediated disorders. Trimming cost V 8 bases and J 2 bases, with 19 bases left between them. Germline values: CDR1 MNHEY, CDR2 SMNVEV (reference sequence). The CDR3 sequence is 15 residues long. This clonotype was seen ten or more times. Using its own MiXCR run on the 5' RACE reads, TCRdb lists one record per CDR3 protein. The sample has about 65,000 distinct CDR3 sequences; more than 3.5% are singletons. The chain is built from TRBV27 and TRBJ2-7, with a possible D match to TRBD1 (5 bases). The clonotype originates from a man aged 50 to 59 with multiple sclerosis. The source material was PBMCs. In DNA form, the CDR3 reads TGTGCCAGCGGGTTAGGGTCAGGGCCGGCCTACGAGCAGTACTTC. Its translation is CASGLGSGPAYEQYF.